Listed below are T cell receptor beta chains from one sample, sequenced in a study of OX40 agonist ivuxolimab in advanced cancers. Sequencing was performed with immunoSEQ multiplex PCR; in TCRdb, only in-frame clones are kept and a portion is missing. The sample includes fewer than 15,000 clones, around 73% of them seen just once. This specimen consisted of CD4+ or CD8+ T cells sorted from blood, obtained in a trial of the OX40 agonist ivuxolimab. These receptors all stem from an adult with an advanced solid tumor such as melanoma, head and neck, liver or kidney cancer. The CDR3 runs from the conserved cysteine through the conserved F or W. Each record gives: V gene, J gene, clone size, D gene, CDR3 protein, CDR3 DNA. A D gene is named only where the DNA matches it firmly. Clone sizes are given selectively: once, few, many, or a class where the clone is expanded.

TRBV7-9	TRBJ2-5	NA	TRBD2	CASSGQTSGSQETQYF	TGTGCCAGCAGCGGCCAGACTAGCGGGTCCCAAGAGACCCAGTACTTC
TRBV10-3	TRBJ2-2	few	NA	CAISDSGNTGELFF	TGTGCCATCAGTGACTCAGGGAACACCGGGGAGCTGTTTTTT
TRBV5-4	TRBJ2-1	once	TRBD1	CASNRQGRNEQFF	TGTGCCAGCAACAGACAGGGTCGCAATGAGCAGTTCTTC
TRBV5-4	TRBJ1-2	NA	NA	CASSFDGFNYGYTF	TGTGCCAGCAGCTTCGACGGATTTAACTATGGCTACACCTTC
TRBV4-2	TRBJ2-7	NA	TRBD2	CASSQESGTSYEQYF	TGTGCCAGCAGCCAAGAAAGCGGGACCTCCTACGAGCAGTACTTC
TRBV28	TRBJ2-7	NA	TRBD1	CASSKPGQGAIEQYF	TGTGCCAGCAGCAAACCGGGACAGGGGGCCATCGAGCAGTACTTC
TRBV2	TRBJ2-7	NA	NA	CASGRAPGPTYEQYF	TGTGCCAGCGGAAGGGCCCCGGGGCCTACCTACGAGCAGTACTTC
TRBV20-1	TRBJ2-5	NA	NA	CSAREKETQYF	TGCAGTGCTAGGGAGAAAGAGACCCAGTACTTC
TRBV4-2	TRBJ2-1	NA	NA	CASSPDREQFF	TGTGCCAGCAGCCCAGACCGTGAGCAGTTCTTC
TRBV2	TRBJ1-5	once	NA	CASRADWGGNQPQHF	TGTGCCAGCAGGGCGGATTGGGGTGGCAATCAGCCCCAGCATTTT
TRBV27	TRBJ2-5	NA	NA	CASSSPAYQETQYF	TGTGCCAGCAGTTCCCCTGCGTACCAAGAGACCCAGTACTTC
TRBV27	TRBJ1-2	NA	NA	CASSFSGEYGYTF	TGTGCCAGCAGTTTCTCAGGGGAGTATGGCTACACCTTC
TRBV6-4	TRBJ2-1	few	TRBD2	CASSWTSGNEQFF	TGTGCCAGCAGTTGGACTAGCGGCAATGAGCAGTTCTTC
TRBV15	TRBJ1-2	NA	TRBD1	CATSSKTGEYGYTF	TGTGCCACCAGCAGTAAGACAGGGGAGTATGGCTACACCTTC
TRBV6-1	TRBJ1-1	once	NA	CASSGYGTWAFF	TGTGCCAGCAGCGGTTACGGGACATGGGCTTTCTTT
TRBV10-1	TRBJ2-7	NA	NA	CASSETRELDEQYF	TGCGCCAGCAGTGAGACTCGGGAGTTGGACGAGCAGTACTTC
TRBV19	TRBJ2-1	NA	TRBD2	CASSIMAGEGNEQFF	TGTGCCAGTAGTATAATGGCGGGGGAGGGCAATGAGCAGTTCTTC
TRBV6-1	TRBJ1-4	NA	TRBD1	CASSEGQGAEKLFF	TGTGCCAGCAGTGAAGGACAGGGGGCTGAAAAACTGTTTTTT
TRBV5-1	TRBJ2-3	NA	TRBD2	CASSLGETSGRADTQYF	TGCGCCAGCAGCTTGGGGGAGACTAGCGGGAGGGCAGATACGCAGTATTTT
TRBV4-1	TRBJ2-7	NA	TRBD2	CASSFGLEGYEQYF	TGCGCCAGCAGCTTCGGACTAGAGGGTTACGAGCAGTACTTC
TRBV12-5	TRBJ2-1	few	NA	CASGLFNWDEQFF	TGTGCTAGTGGTTTGTTCAATTGGGATGAGCAGTTCTTC
TRBV28	TRBJ1-5	NA	TRBD1	CAILNRGGSNQPQHF	TGTGCCATCCTAAACAGGGGAGGGAGCAATCAGCCCCAGCATTTT
TRBV18	TRBJ2-3	few	NA	CASSPVWRRDPSDTQYF	TGTGCCAGCTCACCGGTGTGGCGGAGAGATCCTTCAGATACGCAGTATTTT
TRBV21-1	TRBJ2-3	NA	NA	CASSTRTGSTDTQYF	TGTGCCAGCAGCACTCGGACAGGCAGCACAGATACGCAGTATTTT
TRBV6-5	TRBJ2-7	NA	NA	CASSQGGGIHF	TGTGCCAGCAGTCAAGGGGGGGGCATTCACTTC
TRBV4-2	TRBJ2-1	once	TRBD2	CASSRGGDSSYNEQFF	TGTGCCAGCAGCCGGGGGGGGGACTCCTCCTACAATGAGCAGTTCTTC
TRBV4-2	TRBJ2-5	NA	TRBD2	CASSAGDGGQETQYF	TGTGCCAGCAGCGCCGGAGACGGGGGGCAAGAGACCCAGTACTTC
TRBV5-8	TRBJ2-5	NA	TRBD2	CASSSGPGGQETQYF	TGTGCCAGCAGCTCCGGTCCGGGGGGGCAAGAGACCCAGTACTTC
TRBV4-1	TRBJ2-5	NA	TRBD2	CASSHLAGELFETQYF	TGCGCCAGCAGCCATCTAGCGGGAGAACTTTTTGAGACCCAGTACTTC
TRBV6-6	TRBJ1-2	NA	NA	CASSYRGYGYTF	TGTGCCAGCAGTTATAGAGGCTATGGCTACACCTTC
TRBV5-4	TRBJ2-7	NA	TRBD1	CASSSGTGSYEQYF	TGTGCCAGCAGCTCCGGGACAGGATCCTACGAGCAGTACTTC
TRBV6-5	TRBJ2-7	few	TRBD1	CASSNQGQGGEQYF	TGTGCCAGCAGCAACCAGGGACAGGGCGGCGAGCAGTACTTC
TRBV5-6	TRBJ2-1	NA	TRBD2	CASSAGALFRANEQFF	TGTGCCAGCAGCGCGGGAGCGTTGTTTCGGGCCAATGAGCAGTTCTTC
TRBV6-6	TRBJ1-6	NA	TRBD1	CASRRTDRGGSPLHF	TGTGCCAGCAGACGAACCGACAGGGGAGGGTCACCCCTCCACTTT
TRBV5-8	TRBJ2-7	NA	NA	CASSRTAGVSYEQYF	TGTGCCAGCAGCCGGACGGCAGGGGTTTCCTACGAGCAGTACTTC
TRBV6-1	TRBJ2-7	NA	TRBD2	CASSPPGGYYEQYF	TGTGCCAGCAGCCCCCCGGGGGGGTACTACGAGCAGTACTTC
TRBV27	TRBJ2-1	NA	TRBD2	CASSLAGGPGNEQFF	TGTGCCAGCAGTTTAGCGGGAGGGCCGGGGAATGAGCAGTTCTTC
TRBV14	TRBJ2-5	NA	NA	CASSQDLRTQETQYF	TGTGCCAGCAGCCAAGACTTAAGGACGCAAGAGACCCAGTACTTC
TRBV11-2	TRBJ2-1	once	TRBD2	CASSPGTSIGNEQFF	TGTGCCAGCAGCCCGGGGACTAGCATCGGCAATGAGCAGTTCTTC
TRBV4-1	TRBJ2-1	NA	TRBD2	CASSPSRDYISEQFF	TGCGCCAGCAGCCCGTCCCGGGACTACATTAGTGAGCAGTTCTTC
TRBV5-1	TRBJ2-1	NA	NA	CASSLRVFSGSDEQFF	TGCGCCAGCAGCTTGAGGGTATTTAGTGGGAGCGATGAGCAGTTCTTC
TRBV4-2	TRBJ2-2	NA	NA	CASSHPELTGELFF	TGTGCCAGCAGCCACCCGGAGCTGACCGGGGAGCTGTTTTTT
TRBV6-1	TRBJ1-3	NA	NA	CASSEADSSGNTIYF	TGTGCCAGCAGTGAAGCGGACAGCTCTGGAAACACCATATATTTT
TRBV6-4	TRBJ2-3	NA	NA	CASSDSPELSTDTQYF	TGTGCCAGCAGTGACTCGCCGGAATTGAGCACAGATACGCAGTATTTT
TRBV27	TRBJ1-6	NA	NA	CASSFTGGINSPLHF	TGTGCCAGCAGTTTTACAGGAGGGATTAATTCACCCCTCCACTTT
TRBV15	TRBJ2-3	NA	NA	CATSRNGGMGADTQYF	TGTGCCACCAGCAGAAATGGAGGGATGGGAGCAGATACGCAGTATTTT
TRBV5-1	TRBJ2-4	NA	TRBD1	CASSSGTGLAKNIQYF	TGCGCCAGCAGCTCGGGGACAGGGCTGGCCAAAAACATTCAGTACTTC
TRBV6-4	TRBJ1-2	NA	NA	CASSDSSNYGYTF	TGTGCCAGCAGTGACTCCAGTAACTATGGCTACACCTTC
TRBV4-1	TRBJ2-7	once	TRBD1	CASSQLFPGQTYEQYF	TGCGCCAGCAGCCAGCTATTCCCGGGACAGACCTACGAGCAGTACTTC
TRBV18	TRBJ2-7	few	NA	CASSPRLAPYEQYF	TGTGCCAGCTCACCAAGGCTAGCGCCCTACGAGCAGTACTTC
TRBV7-8	TRBJ2-5	NA	TRBD1	CASSDETGGGGETQYF	TGTGCCAGCAGCGACGAGACAGGGGGCGGAGGAGAGACCCAGTACTTC
TRBV19	TRBJ1-3	NA	NA	CASSISAYSGNTIYF	TGTGCCAGTAGTATCTCGGCCTACTCTGGAAACACCATATATTTT
TRBV6-5	TRBJ2-1	NA	TRBD2	CATTLASSDNEQFF	TGTGCCACCACACTAGCGAGCAGTGACAATGAGCAGTTCTTC
TRBV7-9	TRBJ1-5	once	TRBD1	CASSPERTGDSQPQHF	TGTGCCAGCAGCCCCGAGCGAACAGGGGATAGTCAGCCCCAGCATTTT
TRBV4-1	TRBJ2-2	NA	NA	CASSQDLWAGHTGELFF	TGCGCCAGCAGCCAAGATTTATGGGCAGGGCACACCGGGGAGCTGTTTTTT